Detailed here is one T cell receptor (beta chain). What it recognizes is unknown. This specimen comes from a study of cytomegalovirus exposure and HLA in healthy donors. The study's findings and limits: Specificity of a few CMV-associated chains for CMV antigens was verified in vitro. Cytomegalovirus status, reportedly, was diagnosed with high specificity and sensitivity by the classifier.

Germline V gene sequence: CDR1 SNHLY, CDR2 FYNNEI. The CDR3 is made up of 12 amino acids. With 6 bases removed from V and 6 bases from J, the gap between germline ends came to 9 bases. Using immunoSEQ multiplex PCR, the repertoire was profiled, and TCRdb retains in-frame clones only, with some absent. Of 160,000 or so clones in the sample, around nine tenths were seen once. The source of this sequence is a young man in good health and CMV-seropositive. Sequenced material: PBMCs. This chain connects TRBV2 to TRBJ2-1, with D unclear. The CDR3 loop reads CASSISGNEQFF. CDR3 coding DNA: TGTGCCAGCAGCATATCGGGCAATGAGCAGTTCTTC.